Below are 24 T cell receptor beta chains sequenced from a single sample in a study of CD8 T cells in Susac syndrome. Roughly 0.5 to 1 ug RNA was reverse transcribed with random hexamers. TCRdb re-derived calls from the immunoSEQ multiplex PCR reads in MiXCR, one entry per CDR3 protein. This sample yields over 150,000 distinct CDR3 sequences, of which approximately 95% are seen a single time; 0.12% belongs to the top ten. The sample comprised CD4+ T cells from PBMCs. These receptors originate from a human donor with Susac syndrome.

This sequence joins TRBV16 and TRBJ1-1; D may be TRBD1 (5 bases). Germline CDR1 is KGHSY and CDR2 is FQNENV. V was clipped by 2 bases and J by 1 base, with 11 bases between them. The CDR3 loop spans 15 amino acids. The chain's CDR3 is CASSQTRQPNTEAFF. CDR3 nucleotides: TGTGCCAGCAGCCAAACAAGACAGCCGAACACTGAAGCTTTCTTT. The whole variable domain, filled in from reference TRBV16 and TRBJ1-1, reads GEEVAQTPKHLVRGEGQKAKLYCAPIKGHSYVFWYQQVLKNEFKFLISFQNENVFDETGMPKERFSAKCLPNSPCSLEIQATKLEDSAVYFCASSQTRQPNTEAFFGQGTRLTVV.

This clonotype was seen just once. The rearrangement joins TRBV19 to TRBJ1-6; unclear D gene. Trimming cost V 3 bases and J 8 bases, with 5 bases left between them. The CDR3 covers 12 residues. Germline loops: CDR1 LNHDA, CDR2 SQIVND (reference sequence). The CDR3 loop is CASSISDSPLHF. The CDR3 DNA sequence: TGTGCCAGTAGTATCAGTGATTCACCCCTCCACTTT.

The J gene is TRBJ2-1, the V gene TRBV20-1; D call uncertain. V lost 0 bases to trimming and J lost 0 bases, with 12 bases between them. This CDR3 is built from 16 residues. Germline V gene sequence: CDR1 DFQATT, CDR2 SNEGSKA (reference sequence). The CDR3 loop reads CSARDRAASSYNEQFF. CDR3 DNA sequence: TGCAGTGCTAGAGACCGGGCCGCAAGCTCCTACAATGAGCAGTTCTTC.

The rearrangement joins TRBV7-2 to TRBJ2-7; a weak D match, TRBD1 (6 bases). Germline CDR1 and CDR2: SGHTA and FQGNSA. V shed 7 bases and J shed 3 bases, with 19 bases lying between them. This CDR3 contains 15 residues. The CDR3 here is CASIPPPGHLYEQYV. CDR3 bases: TGTGCCAGCATCCCCCCCCCGGGACACCTCTACGAGCAGTACGTC.

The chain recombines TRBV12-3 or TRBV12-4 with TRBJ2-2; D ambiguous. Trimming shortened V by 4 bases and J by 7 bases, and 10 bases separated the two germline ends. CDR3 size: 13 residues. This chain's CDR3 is CASSSRGDGELFF. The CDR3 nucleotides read TGTGCCAGCAGTTCCCGAGGAGACGGGGAGCTGTTTTTT.

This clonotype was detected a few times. The CDR3 region is CASSLPGMDPEAFF. The CDR3 coding sequence is TGCGCCAGCAGCTTGCCGGGAATGGACCCTGAAGCTTTCTTT. This rearrangement joins TRBV5-1 to TRBJ1-1; D remains ambiguous. V dropped 1 base and J dropped 6 bases, with 13 bases sitting between them. The CDR3 spans 14 residues. Germline V lookup: CDR1 SGHRS, CDR2 YFSETQ.

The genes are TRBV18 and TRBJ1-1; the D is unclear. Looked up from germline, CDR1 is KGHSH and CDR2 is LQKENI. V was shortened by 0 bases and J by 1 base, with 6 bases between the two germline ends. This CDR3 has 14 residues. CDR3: CASSPPGGNTEAFF. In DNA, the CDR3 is TGTGCCAGCTCACCACCGGGCGGGAACACTGAAGCTTTCTTT.

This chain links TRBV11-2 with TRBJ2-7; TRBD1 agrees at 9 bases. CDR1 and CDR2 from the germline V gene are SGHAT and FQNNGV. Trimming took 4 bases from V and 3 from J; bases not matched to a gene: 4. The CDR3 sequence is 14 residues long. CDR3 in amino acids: CASSSGTGFYEQYV. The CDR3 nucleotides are TGTGCCAGCAGCTCCGGGACAGGGTTCTACGAGCAGTACGTC.

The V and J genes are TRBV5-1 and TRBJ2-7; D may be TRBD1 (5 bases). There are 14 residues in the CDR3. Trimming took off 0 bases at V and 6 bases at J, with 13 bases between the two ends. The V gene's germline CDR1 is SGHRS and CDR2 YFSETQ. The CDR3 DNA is TGCGCCAGCAGCTTGGCAGGACAAGTGGGCGAGCAGTACTTC. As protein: CASSLAGQVGEQYF.

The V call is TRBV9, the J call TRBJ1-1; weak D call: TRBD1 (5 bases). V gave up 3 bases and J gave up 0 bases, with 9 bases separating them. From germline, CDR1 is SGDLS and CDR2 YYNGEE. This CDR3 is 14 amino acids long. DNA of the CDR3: TGTGCCAGCAGCGGCGGGACCGTGAACACTGAAGCTTTCTTT. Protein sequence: CASSGGTVNTEAFF. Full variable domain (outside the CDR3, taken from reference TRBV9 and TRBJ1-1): DSGVTQTPKHLITATGQRVTLRCSPRSGDLSVYWYQQSLDQGLQFLIQYYNGEERAKGNILERFSAQQFPDLHSELNLSSLELGDSALYFCASSGGTVNTEAFFGQGTRLTVV.

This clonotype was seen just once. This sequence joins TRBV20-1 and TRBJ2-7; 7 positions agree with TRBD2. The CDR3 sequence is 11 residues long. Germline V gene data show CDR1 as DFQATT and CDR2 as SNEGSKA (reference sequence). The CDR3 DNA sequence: TGCAGTGCTAGTAGGGAGGGTACCCCCAAGGTC. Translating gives CSASREGTPKV.

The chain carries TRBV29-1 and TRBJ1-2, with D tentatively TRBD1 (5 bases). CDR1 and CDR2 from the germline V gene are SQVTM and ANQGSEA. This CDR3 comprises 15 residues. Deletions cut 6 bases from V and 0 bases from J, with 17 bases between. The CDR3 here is CSVNGAARANYGYTF. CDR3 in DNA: TGCAGCGTGAACGGGGCGGCTCGAGCTAACTATGGCTACACCTTC.

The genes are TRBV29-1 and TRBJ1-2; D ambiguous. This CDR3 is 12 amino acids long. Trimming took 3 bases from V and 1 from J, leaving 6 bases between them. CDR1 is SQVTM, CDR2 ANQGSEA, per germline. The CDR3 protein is CSVEEDNYGYTF. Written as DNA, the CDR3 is TGCAGCGTTGAGGAGGATAACTATGGCTACACCTTC.

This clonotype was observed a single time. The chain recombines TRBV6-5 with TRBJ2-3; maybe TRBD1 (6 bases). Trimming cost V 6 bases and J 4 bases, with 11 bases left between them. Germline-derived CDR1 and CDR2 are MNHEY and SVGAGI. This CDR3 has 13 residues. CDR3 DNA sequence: TGTGCCAGCAGGCCCCACAGGGCAGATACGCAGTATTTT. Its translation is CASRPHRADTQYF.

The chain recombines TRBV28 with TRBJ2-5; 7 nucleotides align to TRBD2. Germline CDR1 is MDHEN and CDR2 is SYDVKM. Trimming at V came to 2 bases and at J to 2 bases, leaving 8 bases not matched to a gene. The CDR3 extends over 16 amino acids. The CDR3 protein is CASSLSRLAVQETQYF. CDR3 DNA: TGTGCCAGCAGTTTAAGTCGGCTAGCGGTACAAGAGACCCAGTACTTC.

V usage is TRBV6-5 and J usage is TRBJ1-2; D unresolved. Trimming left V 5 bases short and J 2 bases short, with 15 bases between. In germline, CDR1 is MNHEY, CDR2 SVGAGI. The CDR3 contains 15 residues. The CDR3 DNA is TGTGCCAGCAGTCCTTACAGTGGGGAGAACTATGGCTACACCTTC. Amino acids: CASSPYSGENYGYTF.

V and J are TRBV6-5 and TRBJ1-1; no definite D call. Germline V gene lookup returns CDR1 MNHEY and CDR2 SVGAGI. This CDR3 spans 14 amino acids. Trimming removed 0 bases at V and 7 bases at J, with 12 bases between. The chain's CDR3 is CASSYSNPSGEAFF. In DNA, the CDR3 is TGTGCCAGCAGTTACTCGAATCCTTCGGGTGAAGCTTTCTTT.

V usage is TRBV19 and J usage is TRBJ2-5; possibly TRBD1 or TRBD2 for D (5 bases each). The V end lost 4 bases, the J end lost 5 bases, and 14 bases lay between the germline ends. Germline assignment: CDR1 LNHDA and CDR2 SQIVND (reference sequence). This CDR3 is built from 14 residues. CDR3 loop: CASSNTEGRETQYF. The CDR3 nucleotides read TGTGCCAGTAGTAACACCGAGGGGCGGGAGACCCAGTACTTC.

The CDR3 DNA reads TGCAGTGCTAGAGCTAGCGGGAGGGCCCCAGATACGCAGTATTTT. Translating it yields CSARASGRAPDTQYF. J is TRBJ2-3 and V is TRBV20-1, with 12 bases lining up with TRBD2. Germline V gives CDR1 DFQATT, CDR2 SNEGSKA (reference sequence). J gave up 4 bases and V 1 base, and 3 bases lay outside the gene matches. The CDR3 is made up of 15 amino acids.

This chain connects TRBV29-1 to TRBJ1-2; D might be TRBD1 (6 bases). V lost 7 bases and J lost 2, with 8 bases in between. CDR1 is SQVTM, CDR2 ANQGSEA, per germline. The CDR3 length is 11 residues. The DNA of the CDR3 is TGCAGCGCAGGGGAAAACTATGGCTACACCTTC. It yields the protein CSAGENYGYTF.

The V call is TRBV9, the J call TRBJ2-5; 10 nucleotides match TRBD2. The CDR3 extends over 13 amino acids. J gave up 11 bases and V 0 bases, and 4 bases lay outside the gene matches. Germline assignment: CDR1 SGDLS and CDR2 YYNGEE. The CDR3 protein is CASSVDPSGSQYF. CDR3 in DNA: TGTGCCAGCAGCGTAGACCCTAGCGGGAGTCAGTACTTC.

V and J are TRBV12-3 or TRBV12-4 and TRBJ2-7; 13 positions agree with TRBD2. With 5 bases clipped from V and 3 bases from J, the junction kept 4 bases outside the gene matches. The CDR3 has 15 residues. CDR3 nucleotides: TGTGCCAGCAGTCCGGGACTAGCGGGAATCTACGAGCAGTACTTC. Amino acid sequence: CASSPGLAGIYEQYF.

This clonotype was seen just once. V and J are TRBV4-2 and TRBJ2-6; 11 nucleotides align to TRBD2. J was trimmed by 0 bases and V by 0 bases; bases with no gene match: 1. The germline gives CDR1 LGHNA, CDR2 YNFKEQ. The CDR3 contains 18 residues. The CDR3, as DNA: TGTGCCAGCAGCCAAGATGGGACTAGCGGCTCTGGGGCCAACGTCCTGACTTTC. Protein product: CASSQDGTSGSGANVLTF.

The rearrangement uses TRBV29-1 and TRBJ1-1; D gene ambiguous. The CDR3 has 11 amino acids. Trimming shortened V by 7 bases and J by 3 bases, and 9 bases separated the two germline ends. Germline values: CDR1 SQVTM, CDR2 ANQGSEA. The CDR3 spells CSAESDTEAFF. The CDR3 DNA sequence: TGCAGCGCTGAGAGCGACACTGAAGCTTTCTTT.